This passage covers 16 T cell receptor beta chains from one sample sequenced in a study of T cells in Graves' hyperthyroidism and ophthalmopathy. The CDR3 regions of TCR beta were amplified from RNA transcripts. With the HTBI primer set, the TCR CDR3 went through a first round of RT-PCR. MiXCR, applied by TCRdb to the multiplex PCR reads, yields one record per CDR3 protein. This repertoire shows hundreds of thousands of distinct CDR3 sequences, around 16% found once; its top ten account for 13% to 15%. Material: blood. The receptors were sampled from a woman aged 18-29 years with Graves' hyperthyroidism.

This clonotype appeared many times. Written as DNA, the CDR3 is TGTGCCAGCAGCCAAGATCATGGCAGCTCCGGCTACACCTTC. Translation: CASSQDHGSSGYTF. V and J are TRBV3-1 and TRBJ1-2; D uncertain. V was cut by 0 bases and J by 8 bases, with 13 bases left in between. Germline loops: CDR1 LGHDT, CDR2 YNNKEL (reference sequence). The CDR3 is made up of 14 amino acids.

The rearrangement uses TRBV4-1 and TRBJ2-5; no clear D gene. Trimming pared 1 base from V and 5 bases from J, leaving 8 bases between. Looked up from germline, CDR1 is MGHRA and CDR2 is YSYEKL. The CDR3 totals 13 residues. The CDR3 loop is CASSQVIRETQYF. In DNA form, the CDR3 reads TGCGCCAGCAGCCAAGTGATCCGCGAGACCCAGTACTTC.

The chain joins TRBV20-1 to TRBJ2-2; unclear D gene. The V gene's germline CDR1 is DFQATT and CDR2 SNEGSKA (reference sequence). CDR3 length: 14 amino acids. Trimming took off 4 bases at V and 1 base at J, with 10 bases between the two ends. The CDR3 DNA is TGCAGTGCTAAAAGGCAGCTGAACACCGGGGAGCTGTTTTTT. Translation: CSAKRQLNTGELFF.

The J gene is TRBJ1-1, the V gene TRBV19; 8 positions match TRBD1. Germline V gene data show CDR1 as LNHDA and CDR2 as SQIVND (reference sequence). Unmatched junction bases numbered 11, after V lost 7 bases and J lost 4 bases. CDR3 size: 15 residues. Written as DNA, the CDR3 is TGTGCCAGTAACCCCAACGACAGGGGAGTCACTGAAGCTTTCTTT. It translates to CASNPNDRGVTEAFF.

This rearrangement joins TRBV20-1 to TRBJ1-5; TRBD1 agrees at 9 bases. Germline values: CDR1 DFQATT, CDR2 SNEGSKA (reference sequence). There are 12 residues in the CDR3. V was pared by 7 bases and J by 9 bases, with 7 bases of the junction left unmatched. The CDR3 region is CSGRTGDLPQHF. DNA of the CDR3: TGCAGTGGAAGGACAGGGGATTTGCCCCAGCATTTT.

The chain recombines TRBV12-3 or TRBV12-4 with TRBJ2-1; the D gene could be TRBD1 or TRBD2 (5 bases each). V was clipped by 8 bases and J by 7 bases, with 18 bases between them. The CDR3 sequence is 14 residues long. CDR3 sequence (DNA): TGTGCCAGCCGCACCCCCCGGGGCTTGAATGAGCAGTTCTTC. Its translation: CASRTPRGLNEQFF.

This clonotype was counted only a few times. This chain connects TRBV20-1 to TRBJ2-5, with TRBD2 identical over 10 bases. Trimming removed 0 bases from V and 13 bases from J; junction bases left unmatched: 20. CDR1 is DFQATT and CDR2 is SNEGSKA in the germline V gene (reference sequence). CDR3 length equals 17 residues. The CDR3 protein is CSARDGARGASGGPRYF. As DNA, the CDR3 is TGCAGTGCTAGAGATGGAGCGAGGGGGGCTAGCGGGGGACCGAGGTACTTC.

This clonotype turned up a few times. The V gene is TRBV10-3, the J gene TRBJ2-3; 9 nucleotides align to TRBD1. The V segment lost 5 bases and the J segment 3 bases; nucleotides outside the gene matches: 3. This CDR3 spans 14 amino acids. Germline V lookup: CDR1 ENHRY, CDR2 SYGVKD. The CDR3 spells CAISSTGGTDTQYF. In DNA, the CDR3 is TGTGCCATCAGTTCGACAGGGGGGACAGATACGCAGTATTTT.

This clonotype came up many times. This chain links TRBV12-3 or TRBV12-4 with TRBJ2-2; no firm D call. This CDR3 has 15 amino acids. V lost 6 bases, J lost 5 bases, and 16 bases lay in between. CDR3 in DNA: TGTGCCAGCAGGAGCGTCGGCCCGAGGACCGGGGAGCTGTTTTTT. Translated: CASRSVGPRTGELFF.

The sample holds a few counts of this clonotype. Since no conserved phenylalanine or tryptophan closes the CDR3, a read error is the likely cause. The V and J genes are TRBV12-3 or TRBV12-4 and TRBJ2-7, with D possibly being TRBD1 (6 bases). The ends were cut back, 5 bases at V and 9 bases at J, with 14 bases in the middle. This CDR3 spans 12 amino acids. The CDR3 spells CASSKKGVGQYL. In nucleotides, the CDR3 is TGTGCCAGCAGTAAGAAGGGGGTAGGGCAGTACCTC.

Concerning this clonotype: A clone one base away is much larger, so this may be a read error. The chain carries TRBV27 and TRBJ1-1; D unclear. The CDR3 sequence is 13 residues long. V lost 1 base and J lost 1, with 4 bases in between. CDR1 is MNHEY and CDR2 is SMNVEV in the germline V gene (reference sequence). The DNA of the CDR3 is TGTGCCAGCAGTTTATACTCGAACACTGAAGCTTTCTTT. Its translation: CASSLYSNTEAFF.

This clonotype was counted ten times or more. The chain links TRBV3-1 to TRBJ2-4; the match to TRBD1 covers 8 bases. V shed 3 bases and J 3 bases; nucleotides not matched to a gene: 4. Germline CDR1 and CDR2: LGHDT and YNNKEL (reference sequence). The CDR3 covers 15 residues. In DNA form, the CDR3 reads TGTGCCAGCAGCCAGGACAGGGTGTTCAAAAACATTCAGTACTTC. Encoded protein: CASSQDRVFKNIQYF. Combining the CDR3 with reference TRBV3-1 and TRBJ2-4 gives the whole variable domain DTAVSQTPKYLVTQMGNDKSIKCEQNLGHDTMYWYKQDSKKFLKIMFSYNNKELIINETVPNRFSPKSPDKAHLNLHINSLELGDSAVYFCASSQDRVFKNIQYFGAGTRLSVL.

This clonotype was observed many times. The V call is TRBV20-1, the J call TRBJ2-1, with 15 bases matching TRBD2. V trimming: 7 bases; J trimming: 2 bases; junction bases outside the gene matches: 0. CDR1 and CDR2 from the germline V gene are DFQATT and SNEGSKA (reference sequence). CDR3 length: 14 residues. CDR3: CSGTSGRAYNEQFF. CDR3 nucleotide sequence: TGCAGTGGGACTAGCGGGAGGGCCTACAATGAGCAGTTCTTC.

This clonotype was observed many times. V is TRBV28 and J is TRBJ2-1; D is ambiguous. CDR3 length equals 19 residues. V lost 5 bases and J lost 0, with 23 bases in between. Germline CDR1 and CDR2: MDHEN and SYDVKM. The DNA for the CDR3 is TGTGCCAGCAGTACCGGAACCCTCTATCCGGAGCTCTCCTACAATGAGCAGTTCTTC. Amino acids: CASSTGTLYPELSYNEQFF.

This clonotype has at least ten counts. This chain joins TRBV12-3 or TRBV12-4 and TRBJ1-1; D uncertain. The V end lost 6 bases, the J end lost 0 bases, and 5 bases lay between the germline ends. This CDR3 is built from 12 residues. The DNA of the CDR3 is TGTGCCAGCAGATCAGTGAACACTGAAGCTTTCTTT. Translated: CASRSVNTEAFF.

This clonotype was picked up many times. The chain carries TRBV20-1 and TRBJ2-3; the match to TRBD2 covers 10 bases. Germline V gene lookup returns CDR1 DFQATT and CDR2 SNEGSKA (reference sequence). J gave up 4 bases and V 2 bases, and 3 bases lay outside the gene matches. The CDR3 totals 14 residues. CDR3 coding DNA: TGCAGTGCTAGAAGGACTAGCGGTGCAGATACGCAGTATTTT. It codes for CSARRTSGADTQYF.